One and the same sample provided the 14 T cell receptor beta chains below, sequenced in a study of blood T cell repertoires in COVID-19. Assay: immunoSEQ multiplex PCR; the TCRdb copy retains only in-frame clones and omits some. The table records 75,000 to 95,000 clones, about nine tenths of them present only once. The material sequenced was peripheral blood. Receptors were obtained from a human donor in a cohort sampled during active COVID-19.

The V call is TRBV27, the J call TRBJ2-5; perhaps TRBD2 as D (6 bases). V lost 5 bases, J lost 2 bases, and 27 bases lay in between. Germline values: CDR1 MNHEY, CDR2 SMNVEV (reference sequence). There are 19 residues in the CDR3. CDR3 loop: CASSPIPSRRAGEQETQYF. DNA of the CDR3: TGTGCCAGCAGTCCTATTCCCTCCAGGAGGGCTGGGGAGCAAGAGACCCAGTACTTC.

V and J are TRBV3-1 (or the pseudogene TRBV3-2) and TRBJ2-7; 11 bases agree with TRBD2. The CDR3 is 17 amino acids. The V gene end was trimmed by 0 bases and the J gene end by 1 base; junction bases not matched to a gene: 5. CDR1 is LGHDT, CDR2 YNNKEL, per germline (reference sequence). This chain's CDR3 is CASSQDPSGGNSYEQYF. The DNA for the CDR3 is TGTGCCAGCAGCCAAGATCCTAGCGGGGGGAATTCCTACGAGCAGTACTTC.

The rearrangement joins TRBV30 to TRBJ1-2, with 12 bases aligning to TRBD1. This CDR3 has 17 residues. Per germline, CDR1 GTSNPN and CDR2 SVGIG (reference sequence). V shed 5 bases, J shed 3 bases, and the junction held 13 bases outside the gene matches. Written as DNA, the CDR3 is TGTGCCTGGTTCGACCGGGACAGGGGGCAGAACGACTATGGCTACACCTTC. Its protein is CAWFDRDRGQNDYGYTF.

A single count supports this clone. This sequence joins TRBV30 and TRBJ1-4; possibly TRBD1 for D (5 bases). V was trimmed by 0 bases and J by 3 bases, leaving 11 bases between them. The CDR3 runs to 15 residues. Germline CDR1 reads GTSNPN; CDR2 reads SVGIG (reference sequence). CDR3 coding DNA: TGTGCCTGGAGTGTCGGGGGAAGACCTAATGAAAAACTGTTTTTT. Its protein is CAWSVGGRPNEKLFF.

The J gene is TRBJ1-6, the V gene TRBV27, with D possibly matching TRBD1 (6 bases). The V gene lost 3 bases and the J gene lost 5 bases, with 14 bases spanning the gap. Germline values: CDR1 MNHEY, CDR2 SMNVEV (reference sequence). This CDR3 is built from 16 residues. The CDR3 nucleotides are TGTGCCAGCAGTTTGCATCAGGGGCTTAATAATTCACCCCTCCACTTT. It yields the protein CASSLHQGLNNSPLHF.

V is TRBV5-1 and J is TRBJ2-2; the D is unclear. Germline V gene lookup returns CDR1 SGHRS and CDR2 YFSETQ. Trimming removed 1 base from V and 5 bases from J, with 9 bases in between. The CDR3 loop spans 14 amino acids. CDR3 sequence reads: CASSLLLGTGELFF. The CDR3 DNA reads as TGCGCCAGCAGCTTGCTACTCGGGACCGGGGAGCTGTTTTTT.

This chain joins TRBV7-2 and TRBJ2-5; 10 nucleotides line up with TRBD2. Per the germline V gene, CDR1 is SGHTA and CDR2 is FQGNSA. The CDR3 has 16 amino acids. The V gene end was trimmed by 1 base and the J gene end by 5 bases; junction bases not matched to a gene: 7. The CDR3 protein is CASSLDPSGSRETQYF. The DNA of the CDR3 is TGTGCCAGCAGCTTAGACCCTAGCGGGAGTAGGGAGACCCAGTACTTC.

The chain employs TRBV7-3 and TRBJ2-2, with TRBD1 identical over 10 bases. CDR3 length: 19 amino acids. Germline values: CDR1 SGHTA, CDR2 FQGTGA. V shed 5 bases and J 4 bases; nucleotides not matched to a gene: 16. As DNA, the CDR3 is TGTGCCAGCAGCCTCAGGGGGACAGGGGCAAGGATCCTCACCGGGGAGCTGTTTTTT. Translating gives CASSLRGTGARILTGELFF.

As DNA, the CDR3 is TGTGCCAGCAGCAATTCGAGGACAGTGAGCAATCAGCCCCAGCATTTT. Translated, it gives CASSNSRTVSNQPQHF. J is TRBJ1-5 and V is TRBV7-8; TRBD1 is a possible D gene (6 bases). The germline V gene has CDR1 SGHVS and CDR2 FQNEAQ. Trimming pared 5 bases from V and 1 base from J, leaving 15 bases between. This CDR3 contains 16 residues.

This clone was detected only a few times. V gene TRBV28 combines with J gene TRBJ2-7; TRBD2 aligns across 8 bases. V gave up 8 bases and J gave up 3 bases; unmatched junction bases: 15. CDR3 length: 16 amino acids. Germline CDR1 reads MDHEN; CDR2 reads SYDVKM. CDR3 sequence (DNA): TGTGCCAGCCCCCGCGCGCCACTAGCGGATGGCTACGAGCAGTACTTC. Translation: CASPRAPLADGYEQYF.

This clone was recorded once. The chain carries TRBV2 and TRBJ2-7; a weak D match, TRBD2 (7 bases). Looked up from germline, CDR1 is SNHLY and CDR2 is FYNNEI. Trimming took 8 bases from V and 2 from J, leaving 22 bases between them. The CDR3 length is 16 residues. The CDR3 sequence: CASDTLGGASTYEQYF. The CDR3 nucleotides are TGTGCCAGCGATACCTTAGGGGGGGCGAGCACCTACGAGCAGTACTTC.

The chain employs TRBV7-2 and TRBJ1-1, with 8 bases aligning to TRBD1. Losses at the gene ends were 4 bases for V and 2 bases for J; bases not matched to a gene: 6. Germline-derived CDR1 and CDR2 are SGHTA and FQGNSA. The CDR3 has 15 residues. This CDR3 reads CASSYHGQGNTEAFF. The CDR3, as DNA: TGTGCCAGCAGCTACCATGGACAGGGTAACACTGAAGCTTTCTTT. The full variable domain, in which reference TRBV7-2 and TRBJ1-1 provide the parts outside the CDR3, is GAGVSQSPSNKVTEKGKDVELRCDPISGHTALYWYRQSLGQGLEFLIYFQGNSAPDKSGLPSDRFSAERTGGSVSTLTIQRTQQEDSAVYLCASSYHGQGNTEAFFGQGTRLTVV.

The chain couples TRBV18 to TRBJ2-1, with TRBD2 matching over 11 bases. This CDR3 comprises 17 residues. The germline V gene has CDR1 KGHSH and CDR2 LQKENI. J lost 7 bases, V lost 0 bases, and 8 bases had no gene match. The CDR3 is CASSPPNQLAGENEQFF. CDR3 nucleotides: TGTGCCAGCTCACCACCGAATCAACTAGCGGGGGAAAATGAGCAGTTCTTC.

This clone was found once. The chain uses TRBV19 and TRBJ2-1; TRBD2 aligns across 11 bases. Germline V lookup: CDR1 LNHDA, CDR2 SQIVND (reference sequence). This CDR3 has 15 amino acids. V was clipped by 6 bases and J by 9 bases; unmatched bases: 10. CDR3 sequence reads: CASRILSGGVSEQFF. In nucleotides, the CDR3 is TGTGCCAGTAGGATCCTTAGCGGGGGGGTTAGTGAGCAGTTCTTC. Filled out from reference TRBV19 and TRBJ2-1, the complete variable domain reads DGGITQSPKYLFRKEGQNVTLSCEQNLNHDAMYWYRQDPGQGLRLIYYSQIVNDFQKGDIAEGYSVSREKKESFPLTVTSAQKNPTAFYLCASRILSGGVSEQFFGPGTRLTVL.